What follows are 29 T cell receptor beta chains derived from one specimen sequenced in a study of blood T cell repertoires in COVID-19. Produced via immunoSEQ multiplex PCR; TCRdb's table is partial and in-frame only. The sample lists 150,000 to 180,000 clones, 75% to 80% occurring once. The sample consisted of peripheral blood. Receptors originate from a man older than 75 with acute or convalescent COVID-19.

The chain carries TRBV11-3 and TRBJ2-1; TRBD1 might be the D (6 bases). The V gene's germline CDR1 is SGHNT and CDR2 YENEEA. The CDR3 has 15 amino acids. The V and J ends lost 5 bases and 4 bases respectively, with 15 bases between them. The CDR3 bases are TGTGCCAGCAGCCCCGGACAGCCAGGATACAATGAGCAGTTCTTC. Its protein is CASSPGQPGYNEQFF.

This clone was found once. J is TRBJ1-5 and V is TRBV5-5; TRBD1 might be the D (5 bases). Germline-derived CDR1 and CDR2 are SGHKS and YYEKEE (reference sequence). V lost 4 bases, J lost 4 bases, and 15 bases lay in between. The CDR3 extends over 15 amino acids. CDR3: CASSRGGGENQPQHF. The CDR3 DNA reads as TGTGCCAGCAGCCGCGGGGGAGGGGAGAATCAGCCCCAGCATTTT.

This chain uses TRBV24-1 with TRBJ2-4; no clear D. This CDR3 is 12 amino acids long. Germline CDR1 is KGHDR and CDR2 is SFDVKD. Trimming stripped 12 bases from V and 5 bases from J, with 13 bases between. CDR3 in DNA: TGTGCCGCCCGGAGCCGGGAAAACATTCAGTACTTC. It translates to CAARSRENIQYF.

The J gene is TRBJ1-5, the V gene TRBV5-1; perhaps TRBD1 as D (5 bases). The CDR3 length is 13 residues. Germline CDR1 SGHRS, CDR2 YFSETQ. V was clipped by 4 bases and J by 4 bases, with 9 bases between them. The CDR3 loop is CASSGGANQPQHF. The CDR3 bases are TGCGCCAGCAGCGGCGGGGCGAATCAGCCCCAGCATTTT.

The chain is built from TRBV7-2 and TRBJ2-2; a possible D gene is TRBD2 (5 bases). V lost 3 bases and J 7 bases, leaving 18 bases between the germline ends. The CDR3 consists of 16 residues. Per the germline V gene, CDR1 is SGHTA and CDR2 is FQGNSA. The CDR3 region is CASSFLSGGRGGELFF. CDR3 coding DNA: TGTGCCAGCAGCTTTCTGAGCGGAGGTCGGGGCGGGGAGCTGTTTTTT.

The rearrangement links TRBV12-3 or TRBV12-4 to TRBJ1-2, with unresolved D. The V end was cut by 6 bases, the J end by 3 bases, with 8 bases between. This CDR3 is built from 12 residues. The CDR3 protein is CASSSQDYGYTF. The DNA for the CDR3 is TGTGCCAGCAGCTCTCAGGACTATGGCTACACCTTC.

The chain carries TRBV5-1 and TRBJ1-3; 8 bases map to TRBD1. Per the germline V gene, CDR1 is SGHRS and CDR2 is YFSETQ. Trimming took 0 bases from V and 6 from J; bases not matched to a gene: 5. The length of the CDR3 is 15 residues. The CDR3 DNA is TGCGCCAGCAGCTTGGGCCAGGGGGCGTTAAACACCATATATTTT. This codes for CASSLGQGALNTIYF. Full variable domain (outside the CDR3, taken from reference TRBV5-1 and TRBJ1-3): KAGVTQTPRYLIKTRGQQVTLSCSPISGHRSVSWYQQTPGQGLQFLFEYFSETQRNKGNFPGRFSGRQFSNSRSEMNVSTLELGDSALYLCASSLGQGALNTIYFGEGSWLTVV.

The J gene is TRBJ1-5, the V gene TRBV19; 7 nucleotides line up with TRBD1. With 1 base clipped from V and 7 bases from J, the junction kept 4 bases outside the gene matches. Per the germline V gene, CDR1 is LNHDA and CDR2 is SQIVND (reference sequence). The CDR3 spans 14 residues. CDR3: CASSIGQGGQPQHF. In nucleotides, the CDR3 is TGTGCCAGTAGTATAGGACAGGGAGGACAGCCCCAGCATTTT.

This chain connects TRBV23-1 to TRBJ1-4, with 10 positions matching TRBD1. TRBV23-1 falls under the ORF class, with uncertain function. Germline trimming cut 3 bases from V and 8 bases from J; bases unmatched to any gene: 6. This CDR3 spans 15 amino acids. This chain's CDR3 is CASSQRGQGGEKLFF. The CDR3 DNA sequence: TGCGCCAGCAGTCAGCGCGGACAGGGGGGCGAAAAACTGTTTTTT.

The chain combines TRBV9 with TRBJ2-7; 8 nucleotides agree with TRBD1. The CDR3 consists of 14 residues. Trimming removed 4 bases from V and 4 bases from J; junction bases left unmatched: 7. Germline V gene sequence: CDR1 SGDLS, CDR2 YYNGEE. CDR3 nucleotides: TGTGCCAGCAGCTTCCAGGGGGCAGGATACGAGCAGTACTTC. Its translation: CASSFQGAGYEQYF. Full variable domain (remainder filled in from reference TRBV9 and TRBJ2-7): DSGVTQTPKHLITATGQRVTLRCSPRSGDLSVYWYQQSLDQGLQFLIQYYNGEERAKGNILERFSAQQFPDLHSELNLSSLELGDSALYFCASSFQGAGYEQYFGPGTRLTVT.

The chain recombines TRBV19 with TRBJ2-7; tentative D call: TRBD1 (6 bases). The germline gives CDR1 LNHDA, CDR2 SQIVND (reference sequence). The CDR3 is 13 residues long. V was cut by 3 bases and J by 6 bases, with 12 bases left in between. CDR3 in amino acids: CASSIVTGPEQYF. The CDR3, as DNA: TGTGCCAGTAGTATCGTAACAGGGCCCGAGCAGTACTTC.

The chain combines TRBV6-4 with TRBJ2-3, with D unresolved. The CDR3 covers 12 residues. V lost 2 bases and J lost 4, with 4 bases in between. CDR1 MRHNA and CDR2 SNTAGT come from the germline V gene. The CDR3 protein is CASSDGPDTQYF. The CDR3, as DNA: TGTGCCAGCAGTGACGGGCCAGATACGCAGTATTTT.

This rearrangement joins TRBV19 to TRBJ1-6; D perhaps matches TRBD1 (6 bases). CDR1 is LNHDA and CDR2 is SQIVND in the germline V gene (reference sequence). V shed 9 bases and J shed 8 bases, with 17 bases lying between them. The CDR3 spans 14 residues. CDR3 DNA: TGTGCCAGGGGACCGACAGGAAGACATTCACCCCTCCACTTT. It is translated as CARGPTGRHSPLHF.

The genes are TRBV10-1 and TRBJ2-2; TRBD1 might be the D (6 bases). The V gene lost 0 bases and the J gene lost 2 bases, with 16 bases spanning the gap. Germline CDR1 and CDR2: WNHNN and SYGVQD (reference sequence). CDR3 length: 18 amino acids. For the CDR3, the DNA is TGCGCCAGCAGTGAGTCCCTGGGCCAGGGGTTAAACACCGGGGAGCTGTTTTTT. Amino acids: CASSESLGQGLNTGELFF.

This sequence joins TRBV15 and TRBJ2-7, with D unresolved. CDR1 LNHNV and CDR2 YYDKDF come from the germline V gene (reference sequence). Trimming took 0 bases from V and 3 from J, leaving 6 bases between them. The CDR3 consists of 13 residues. The chain's CDR3 is CATSRDQNYEQYV. Here the CDR3 DNA reads TGTGCCACCAGCAGAGATCAAAACTACGAGCAGTACGTC.

The V gene is TRBV7-2, the J gene TRBJ2-3; weak D call: TRBD1 (5 bases). The CDR3 has 12 amino acids. Trimming cost V 3 bases and J 6 bases, with 7 bases left between them. Germline CDR1 is SGHTA and CDR2 is FQGNSA. Here the CDR3 DNA reads TGTGCCAGCAGCTTGCGACAGGATACGCAGTATTTT. Protein product: CASSLRQDTQYF.

The rearrangement links TRBV7-2 to TRBJ2-1; 8 nucleotides line up with TRBD1. The germline V gene encodes CDR1 SGHTA and CDR2 FQGNSA. V lost 2 bases and J lost 1; bases outside the gene matches: 7. CDR3 length equals 17 residues. The CDR3 DNA is TGTGCCAGCAGCTTAACTACAGGGGGGAGGTCCTACAATGAGCAGTTCTTC. Translating it yields CASSLTTGGRSYNEQFF.

This chain connects TRBV11-2 to TRBJ2-2; 7 bases match TRBD1. The J segment lost 1 base and the V segment lost 5 bases, leaving 4 bases of the junction unmatched. Germline CDR1 SGHAT, CDR2 FQNNGV. The CDR3 extends over 15 amino acids. The CDR3 is CASSPGQWNTGELFF. The CDR3 nucleotides read TGTGCCAGCAGCCCGGGACAGTGGAACACCGGGGAGCTGTTTTTT.

This rearrangement joins TRBV30 to TRBJ1-2; the D gene is possibly TRBD1 (6 bases). Trimming shortened V by 2 bases and J by 8 bases, and 15 bases separated the two germline ends. This CDR3 comprises 13 residues. Germline V lookup: CDR1 GTSNPN, CDR2 SVGIG (reference sequence). Written as DNA, the CDR3 is TGTGCCTGGAGTTTAGTGGGCAGGGGCGGCTACACCTTC. This codes for CAWSLVGRGGYTF.

The chain has TRBV7-9 and TRBJ1-5; TRBD1 aligns across 10 bases. The CDR3 is 15 amino acids. Trimming cost V 5 bases and J 4 bases; bases outside gene matches: 5. The germline CDR1 and CDR2 sequences are SEHNR and FQNEAQ (reference sequence). DNA for the CDR3: TGTGCCAGCAGCCTGGGACAGGGGAGGAATCAGCCCCAGCATTTT. It codes for CASSLGQGRNQPQHF.

This clone turned up a few times. This chain links TRBV7-2 with TRBJ2-2; 8 nucleotides match TRBD1. The V and J ends lost 3 bases and 4 bases, in that order; junction bases with no gene match: 4. Germline V gene data show CDR1 as SGHTA and CDR2 as FQGNSA. The CDR3 is made up of 15 amino acids. CDR3 sequence reads: CASSFQGALTGELFF. The DNA of the CDR3 is TGTGCCAGCAGCTTTCAGGGGGCGCTCACCGGGGAGCTGTTTTTT.

CDR3 coding DNA: TGCAGCGTGGATGGGTTTGAACAGGGTGGGACTGAAGCTTTCTTT. This translates into CSVDGFEQGGTEAFF. The chain joins TRBV29-1 to TRBJ1-1; perhaps TRBD1 as D (6 bases). Between the trimmed V and J ends, which lost 6 bases and 5 bases, there was a span of 22 bases. The length of the CDR3 is 15 residues. Germline-derived CDR1 and CDR2 are SQVTM and ANQGSEA. The full variable domain, with the rest looked up from reference TRBV29-1 and TRBJ1-1, is SAVISQKPSRDICQRGTSLTIQCQVDSQVTMMFWYRQQPGQSLTLIATANQGSEATYESGFVIDKFPISRPNLTFSTLTVSNMSPEDSSIYLCSVDGFEQGGTEAFFGQGTRLTVV.

This sequence joins TRBV10-1 and TRBJ2-5, with 10 bases identical to TRBD2. V shed 5 bases, J shed 0 bases, and the junction held 6 bases outside the gene matches. The V gene's germline CDR1 is WNHNN and CDR2 SYGVQD (reference sequence). The CDR3 runs to 16 residues. CDR3 bases: TGCGCCAGCAGTAATAGCGGGGGGCCGTACCAAGAGACCCAGTACTTC. It is translated as CASSNSGGPYQETQYF.

The gene calls are TRBV2 and TRBJ2-5; a possible D gene is TRBD1 (5 bases). Germline CDR1 and CDR2: SNHLY and FYNNEI. The CDR3 length is 12 residues. The ends were cut back, 11 bases at V and 1 base at J, with 11 bases in the middle. The CDR3 is CADGAAQETQYF. The CDR3 region has the DNA TGTGCCGATGGGGCGGCCCAAGAGACCCAGTACTTC. Supplemented by reference TRBV2 and TRBJ2-5, the full variable domain reads EPEVTQTPSHQVTQMGQEVILRCVPISNHLYFYWYRQILGQKVEFLVSFYNNEISEKSEIFDDQFSVERPDGSNFTLKIRSTKLEDSAMYFCADGAAQETQYFGPGTRLLVL.

The chain recombines TRBV28 with TRBJ1-1; possibly TRBD1 for D (5 bases). Trimming took off 6 bases at V and 6 bases at J, with 23 bases between the two ends. The CDR3 loop spans 16 amino acids. Germline values: CDR1 MDHEN, CDR2 SYDVKM. The CDR3 spells CASRSPVRGIGSEAFF. Written as DNA, the CDR3 is TGTGCCAGCAGATCCCCCGTGCGGGGGATAGGATCTGAAGCTTTCTTT.

The CDR3 DNA sequence: TGTGCCAGCAGCTTGGAGGTTACTAGCGGGGGGGCCAGAGAGACCCAGTACTTC. It yields the protein CASSLEVTSGGARETQYF. V and J are TRBV5-8 and TRBJ2-5; the match to TRBD2 covers 13 bases. This CDR3 spans 18 amino acids. With 0 bases clipped from V and 4 bases from J, the junction kept 9 bases outside the gene matches. Germline V CDR1 and CDR2: SGHTS, YDEGEE.

This chain links TRBV4-2 with TRBJ1-6, with D perhaps matching TRBD1 (5 bases). Trimming took 0 bases from V and 7 from J, leaving 13 bases between them. CDR3 length: 16 residues. Germline V CDR1 and CDR2: LGHNA, YNFKEQ. The CDR3 spells CASSQDSKPGNSPLHF. The CDR3 DNA reads TGTGCCAGCAGCCAAGATAGTAAGCCAGGGAATTCACCCCTCCACTTT.

This chain links TRBV6-5 with TRBJ1-6, with D possibly matching TRBD1 (5 bases). The CDR3 consists of 15 residues. Germline V gene lookup returns CDR1 MNHEY and CDR2 SVGAGI. Trimming left V 4 bases short and J 6 bases short, with 13 bases between. This CDR3 is CASSLGPVPNSPLHF. In DNA form, the CDR3 reads TGTGCCAGCAGTTTGGGGCCAGTGCCTAATTCACCCCTCCACTTT.

This clone was counted a single time. The CDR3 DNA follows: TGTGCCAGCAGTTACTCAGGGGGCATCACTGAAGCTTTCTTT. It codes for CASSYSGGITEAFF. The chain joins TRBV6-2 or TRBV6-3 to TRBJ1-1; 7 bases align to TRBD1. The ends lost 0 bases at V and 4 bases at J; junction bases unmatched: 2. In germline, CDR1 is MNHEY, CDR2 SVGEGT. The CDR3 runs 14 residues.